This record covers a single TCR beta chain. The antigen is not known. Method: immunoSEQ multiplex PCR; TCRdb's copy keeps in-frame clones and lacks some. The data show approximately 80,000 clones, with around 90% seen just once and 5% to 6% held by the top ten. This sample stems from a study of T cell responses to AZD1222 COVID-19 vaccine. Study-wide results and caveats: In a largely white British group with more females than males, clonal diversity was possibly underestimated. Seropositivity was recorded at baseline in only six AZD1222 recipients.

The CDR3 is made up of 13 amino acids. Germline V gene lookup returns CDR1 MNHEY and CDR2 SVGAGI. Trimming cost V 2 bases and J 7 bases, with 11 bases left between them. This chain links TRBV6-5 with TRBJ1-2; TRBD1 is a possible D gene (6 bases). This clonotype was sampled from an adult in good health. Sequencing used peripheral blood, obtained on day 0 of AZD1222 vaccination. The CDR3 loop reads CASSYGQGTGYTF. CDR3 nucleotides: TGTGCCAGCAGTTACGGGCAGGGGACTGGCTACACCTTC.